Below, 30 T cell receptor beta chains from the same sample are listed, as sequenced in a study of T cells in Graves' hyperthyroidism and ophthalmopathy. Amplification of TCR beta CDR3 regions was performed using RNA transcripts as template. When the TCR CDR3 underwent first-round RT-PCR, the HTBI primer set was used. TCRdb itself ran the multiplex PCR reads through MiXCR, one entry per CDR3 protein. The table records 610,000 or so distinct CDR3 sequences, around 45% of them present only once. The material sequenced was peripheral blood or thyroid tissue (not recorded which). Source of these receptors: a woman under 30 with Graves' hyperthyroidism.

This chain links TRBV7-9 with TRBJ2-7; D possibly matches TRBD1 or TRBD2 (5 bases each). Germline-derived CDR1 and CDR2 are SEHNR and FQNEAQ (reference sequence). There are 13 residues in the CDR3. With 5 bases removed from V and 5 bases from J, the gap between germline ends came to 13 bases. CDR3 sequence: CASSEGLWNEQYF. The DNA of the CDR3 is TGTGCCAGCAGCGAGGGGCTGTGGAACGAGCAGTACTTC. Using reference TRBV7-9 and TRBJ2-7 for the parts outside the CDR3, the full variable domain is DTGVSQNPRHKITKRGQNVTFRCDPISEHNRLYWYRQTLGQGPEFLTYFQNEAQLEKSRLLSDRFSAERPKGSFSTLEIQRTEQGDSAMYLCASSEGLWNEQYFGPGTRLTVT.

This clonotype was found many times. For the CDR3, the DNA is TGCGCCAGCAGCCAGGGACTAGCGGAAGGGGGGGAGCTGTTTTTT. Protein product: CASSQGLAEGGELFF. V is TRBV4-1 and J is TRBJ2-2, with 11 nucleotides matching TRBD2. Germline V gene lookup returns CDR1 MGHRA and CDR2 YSYEKL. The CDR3 has 15 residues. Unmatched junction bases numbered 5, after V lost 3 bases and J lost 8 bases.

Many counts were recorded for this clonotype. J is TRBJ1-3 and V is TRBV19; TRBD1 aligns across 7 bases. The CDR3 has 15 amino acids. CDR1 is LNHDA and CDR2 is SQIVND in the germline V gene (reference sequence). J lost 0 bases, V lost 3 bases, and 2 bases had no gene match. In nucleotides, the CDR3 is TGTGCCAGTAGTATTCGGGACAGCTCTGGAAACACCATATATTTT. Protein: CASSIRDSSGNTIYF.

The chain uses TRBV7-2 and TRBJ1-4; 7 bases are shared with TRBD1. The CDR3 loop spans 18 amino acids. J was trimmed by 5 bases and V by 3 bases; bases with no gene match: 15. CDR1 and CDR2 (germline): SGHTA, FQGNSA. CDR3 sequence (DNA): TGTGCCAGCAGCTTTCAAGGGGGCGGGATGAGAGGGAATGAAAAACTGTTTTTT. Protein product: CASSFQGGGMRGNEKLFF.

This chain uses TRBV25-1 with TRBJ2-7; 11 bases map to TRBD2. From germline, CDR1 is MGHDK and CDR2 SYGVNS. V gave up 4 bases and J gave up 2 bases; unmatched junction bases: 7. This CDR3 spans 16 amino acids. CDR3 protein: CASSGRLAGWAYEQYF. As DNA, the CDR3 is TGTGCCAGCAGTGGGCGACTAGCGGGATGGGCCTACGAGCAGTACTTC.

For this clonotype: Being one base from a much bigger clone, this may be a read error. V is TRBV7-8 and J is TRBJ2-7, with D possibly being TRBD2 (6 bases). V was pared by 3 bases and J by 0 bases, with 12 bases between. Germline CDR1 is SGHVS and CDR2 is FQNEAQ. This CDR3 contains 15 residues. CDR3 coding DNA: TGTGCCAGCAGCTTTGGCGGGATAGGCTCCTACGAGCAGTACTTC. Amino acid sequence: CASSFGGIGSYEQYF.

This clonotype was picked up many times. The chain uses TRBV28 and TRBJ2-5, with 7 bases aligning to TRBD1. The CDR3 is made up of 14 amino acids. Germline assignment: CDR1 MDHEN and CDR2 SYDVKM. Germline trimming cut 6 bases from V and 2 bases from J; bases unmatched to any gene: 6. The CDR3 is CASRSPGQQETQYF. DNA for the CDR3: TGTGCCAGCAGATCTCCGGGACAGCAAGAGACCCAGTACTTC.

This clonotype was found a few times. The chain employs TRBV29-1 and TRBJ2-1; 10 bases align to TRBD2. The CDR3 is 15 residues long. Looked up from germline, CDR1 is SQVTM and CDR2 is ANQGSEA. V lost 6 bases, J lost 3 bases, and 8 bases stayed unmatched. CDR3 sequence reads: CSVDPSGSSYNEQFF. The CDR3 DNA reads as TGCAGCGTCGACCCTAGCGGGAGTAGCTACAATGAGCAGTTCTTC.

The chain is built from TRBV15 and TRBJ1-1, with D possibly TRBD1 on 5 matching bases. Germline-derived CDR1 and CDR2 are LNHNV and YYDKDF (reference sequence). The CDR3 is 15 residues long. Trimming stripped 5 bases from V and 3 bases from J, with 16 bases between. CDR3 amino acids: CATSGAGRGDTEAFF. CDR3 DNA: TGTGCCACCAGCGGAGCAGGAAGGGGAGACACTGAAGCTTTCTTT.

This chain joins TRBV7-2 and TRBJ1-5, with D hard to call. Between the trimmed V and J ends, which lost 2 bases and 11 bases, there was a span of 22 bases. The CDR3 covers 16 residues. Germline V lookup: CDR1 SGHTA, CDR2 FQGNSA. In DNA, the CDR3 is TGTGCCAGCAGCTTAATTGTTAGCGGGAGGAAAGAGACCCAGCATTTT. This sequence encodes CASSLIVSGRKETQHF. Variable domain in full (rest from reference TRBV7-2 and TRBJ1-5): GAGVSQSPSNKVTEKGKDVELRCDPISGHTALYWYRQSLGQGLEFLIYFQGNSAPDKSGLPSDRFSAERTGGSVSTLTIQRTQQEDSAVYLCASSLIVSGRKETQHFGDGTRLSIL.

The table lists this clonotype with a count of one. This rearrangement joins TRBV20-1 to TRBJ2-7, with TRBD2 matching over 13 bases. Losses at the gene ends were 3 bases for V and 10 bases for J; bases not matched to a gene: 3. The CDR3 contains 12 residues. From germline, CDR1 is DFQATT and CDR2 SNEGSKA (reference sequence). CDR3 region: CSARGTSGAQYF. The CDR3 nucleotides read TGCAGTGCTAGGGGGACTAGCGGGGCCCAGTACTTC.

This CDR3 is CASSSNGQGDSEAFF. DNA for the CDR3: TGTGCCAGCAGCTCCAACGGACAGGGGGACTCTGAAGCTTTCTTT. The V and J genes are TRBV13 and TRBJ1-1; 10 bases align to TRBD1. Trimming cost V 4 bases and J 6 bases; bases outside gene matches: 8. This CDR3 is 15 amino acids long. Germline lookup yields CDR1 PRHDT and CDR2 FYEKMQ (reference sequence). The full variable domain, completed using reference TRBV13 and TRBJ1-1, is AAGVIQSPRHLIKEKRETATLKCYPIPRHDTVYWYQQGPGQDPQFLISFYEKMQSDKGSIPDRFSAQQFSDYHSELNMSSLELGDSALYFCASSSNGQGDSEAFFGQGTRLTVV.

The V call is TRBV20-1, the J call TRBJ2-1; D might be TRBD2 (5 bases). V was cut by 5 bases and J by 0 bases, with 17 bases left in between. Germline V gives CDR1 DFQATT, CDR2 SNEGSKA (reference sequence). The CDR3 has 16 residues. CDR3 loop: CSAPPTRTVSYNEQFF. The DNA for the CDR3 is TGCAGTGCTCCCCCCACCCGGACTGTCTCCTACAATGAGCAGTTCTTC.

The V gene is TRBV9, the J gene TRBJ2-1, with 7 positions matching TRBD1. With 3 bases clipped from V and 3 bases from J, the junction kept 9 bases outside the gene matches. Germline loops: CDR1 SGDLS, CDR2 YYNGEE. The CDR3 runs to 16 residues. The CDR3, as DNA: TGTGCCAGCAGCGCATCAAGACAGGGATTCTACAATGAGCAGTTCTTC. Amino acid sequence: CASSASRQGFYNEQFF.

The chain is built from TRBV19 and TRBJ1-6, with 7 bases that match TRBD1. The V gene end was trimmed by 6 bases and the J gene end by 17 bases; junction bases not matched to a gene: 10. CDR1 and CDR2 from the germline V gene are LNHDA and SQIVND (reference sequence). CDR3 length equals 12 residues. CDR3 residues: CASRDRSYRFHF. CDR3 nucleotide sequence: TGTGCCAGTAGGGACAGGTCCTACCGATTCCACTTT. The entire variable domain, with the rest obtained from reference TRBV19 and TRBJ1-6, is as follows: DGGITQSPKYLFRKEGQNVTLSCEQNLNHDAMYWYRQDPGQGLRLIYYSQIVNDFQKGDIAEGYSVSREKKESFPLTVTSAQKNPTAFYLCASRDRSYRFHFGNGTRLTVT.

The V call is TRBV7-2, the J call TRBJ1-2; D perhaps matches TRBD1 (5 bases). Trimming left V 6 bases short and J 8 bases short, with 25 bases between. The CDR3 has 16 residues. In germline, CDR1 is SGHTA, CDR2 FQGNSA. The CDR3, as DNA: TGTGCCAGCAGTTTTGGGAGGAGAGGGACTCAGTTGGGCTACACCTTC. The encoded protein is CASSFGRRGTQLGYTF.

The J gene is TRBJ1-6, the V gene TRBV12-3 or TRBV12-4; D unresolved. The CDR3 is 9 residues long. V lost 3 bases to trimming and J lost 14 bases, with 2 bases between them. CDR3 coding DNA: TGTGCCAGCAGTTTTTCCCTCCACTTT. Protein: CASSFSLHF.

This clonotype came up a few times. This chain uses TRBV20-1 with TRBJ2-6; D remains unclear. CDR1 is DFQATT and CDR2 is SNEGSKA in the germline V gene (reference sequence). The CDR3 has 12 residues. The V end was cut by 4 bases, the J end by 1 base, with 2 bases between. The DNA of the CDR3 is TGCAGTGCTACATCTGGGGCCAACGTCCTGACTTTC. Its translation is CSATSGANVLTF.

In its sample, this clonotype was seen many times. The chain uses TRBV20-1 and TRBJ1-2; no clear D gene. The CDR3 contains 13 residues. Trimming removed 5 bases from V and 0 bases from J, with 10 bases in between. CDR1 is DFQATT and CDR2 is SNEGSKA in the germline V gene (reference sequence). The CDR3 is CSAYRVANYGYTF. The CDR3 coding sequence is TGCAGTGCTTACAGAGTCGCTAACTATGGCTACACCTTC.

This clonotype occurred many times. V usage is TRBV5-1 and J usage is TRBJ1-6; TRBD1 is a possible D gene (5 bases). The CDR3 covers 16 residues. CDR1 SGHRS and CDR2 YFSETQ come from the germline V gene. Between the trimmed V and J ends, which lost 4 bases and 7 bases, there was a span of 18 bases. CDR3 in DNA: TGCGCCAGCAGCCCGCGGGCAGGGATTGTAAATTCACCCCTCCACTTT. This translates into CASSPRAGIVNSPLHF.

In its sample, this clonotype was seen many times. The chain carries TRBV7-9 and TRBJ1-3, with D uncertain. The CDR3 spans 13 residues. Germline CDR1 and CDR2: SEHNR and FQNEAQ (reference sequence). The V end lost 3 bases, the J end lost 4 bases, and 7 bases lay between the germline ends. The DNA of the CDR3 is TGTGCCAGCAGCTTGAGGACCGGAAACACCATATATTTT. Translated, it gives CASSLRTGNTIYF.

This clonotype has a count of ten or more. The CDR3 nucleotides read TGTGCCAGCAGCACAGGACGAGAGGCTGAAGCTTTCTTT. Encoded protein: CASSTGREAEAFF. This sequence joins TRBV7-9 and TRBJ1-1, with D possibly TRBD1 on 5 matching bases. Germline-derived CDR1 and CDR2 are SEHNR and FQNEAQ (reference sequence). The CDR3 has 13 amino acids. Trimming cost V 5 bases and J 6 bases, with 13 bases left between them.

V and J are TRBV10-3 and TRBJ2-5, with 9 bases that match TRBD1. J lost 4 bases, V lost 7 bases, and 10 bases had no gene match. The germline gives CDR1 ENHRY, CDR2 SYGVKD. CDR3 size: 15 residues. The CDR3 region has the DNA TGTGCCATCACCCGGGACAGGGAAACGCGAGAGACCCAGTACTTC. Translated, it gives CAITRDRETRETQYF.

A word on this clonotype: Since the CDR3 does not end with the conserved phenylalanine or tryptophan, this likely comes from a read error. No DNA is shown, since the ends of the CDR3 on it are uncertain; the CDR3 is the one TCRdb lists. The chain combines TRBV2 with TRBJ2-2; the D segment call TRBD1 is taken from the table without a DNA check. Both ends counted, the CDR3 spans 15 residues. Germline CDR1 SNHLY, CDR2 FYNNEI. The CDR3 loop reads CASSPSGQIHRGAVV.

This clonotype has more than one count but fewer than ten. This rearrangement joins TRBV5-4 to TRBJ2-7; 10 positions match TRBD1. The J call is in doubt because the DNA end fits TRBJ2-1 better. The CDR3 consists of 13 residues. Germline values: CDR1 SGHNT, CDR2 YYREEE (reference sequence). Here the CDR3 reads CASSLGTGDEQFF. CDR3 in DNA: TGTGCCAGCAGCCTCGGGACAGGGGATGAGCAGTTCTTC.

The V gene is TRBV30, the J gene TRBJ2-7; D is undetermined. Germline assignment: CDR1 GTSNPN and CDR2 SVGIG (reference sequence). The CDR3 has 14 amino acids. V was pared by 4 bases and J by 6 bases, with 19 bases between. The CDR3 region has the DNA TGTGCCTGGACCACGACCGGAGCCTTCGGCGAGCAGTACTTC. It is translated as CAWTTTGAFGEQYF.

This clonotype turned up a few times. The V and J genes are TRBV2 and TRBJ1-5; 7 bases are a match to TRBD1. CDR3 length: 16 amino acids. The V gene's germline CDR1 is SNHLY and CDR2 FYNNEI. V lost 8 bases and J lost 7; bases outside the gene matches: 17. The CDR3 sequence is CASSPVTGRTLQPQHF. The CDR3 DNA reads as TGTGCCAGCTCACCTGTGACAGGGAGAACGCTCCAGCCCCAGCATTTT.

The chain recombines TRBV2 with TRBJ1-3; D may be TRBD1 (6 bases). Germline loops: CDR1 SNHLY, CDR2 FYNNEI. The CDR3 extends over 12 amino acids. CDR3 sequence reads: CARTGPGNTIYF. CDR3 DNA: TGTGCAAGAACAGGGCCTGGAAACACCATATATTTT.

At least ten counts were recorded for this clonotype. The chain joins TRBV4-1 to TRBJ2-7, with D unclear. The CDR3 has 14 amino acids. CDR1 MGHRA and CDR2 YSYEKL come from the germline V gene. Trimming took off 4 bases at V and 2 bases at J, with 12 bases between the two ends. The CDR3 coding sequence is TGCGCCAGCAGCCCCGAGATCAAAACCTACGAGCAGTACTTC. It specifies CASSPEIKTYEQYF.

The chain joins TRBV20-1 to TRBJ1-2; D unresolved. The germline CDR1 and CDR2 sequences are DFQATT and SNEGSKA (reference sequence). The CDR3 sequence is 14 residues long. Trimming cost V 1 base and J 3 bases, with 12 bases left between them. CDR3 in amino acids: CSARVKVTYYGYTF. The CDR3 DNA reads as TGCAGTGCTAGAGTCAAGGTCACATACTATGGCTACACCTTC.